The rows below give T cell receptor beta chains drawn from one sample of a study of chemoradiotherapy in HPV16-positive cancers. The protocol was immunoSEQ multiplex PCR, while the TCRdb copy is restricted to in-frame clones and leaves out a portion. The profile shows tens of thousands of clones, approximately 88% of them singletons. The sequenced sample was blood, obtained from a patient who underwent chemoradiotherapy. The receptors originated from a human donor with HPV-associated anogenital cancer. CDR3s include the opening cysteine and the closing phenylalanine or tryptophan. A D gene is named only where the DNA matches it firmly. A clone size is listed for some rows: how often the clone was seen (once, few, many), or a class if it is expanded.

cdr3_aa,cdr3_nt,d_call,clone_size,v_call,j_call
CSGLAGNGYTF,TGCAGCGGCCTTGCGGGTAATGGCTACACCTTC,NA,NA,TRBV29-1,TRBJ1-2
CASSVGEYNEQFF,TGTGCCAGCAGCGTAGGGGAGTACAATGAGCAGTTCTTC,NA,NA,TRBV9,TRBJ2-1
CASSAGQNTEAFF,TGTGCCAGCAGCGCAGGACAGAACACTGAAGCTTTCTTT,NA,once,TRBV9,TRBJ1-1
CSVSGNGYTF,TGCAGCGTTTCCGGGAACGGCTACACCTTC,NA,NA,TRBV29-1,TRBJ1-2
CASSLAGGMNTEAFF,TGTGCCAGCAGCTTAGCGGGAGGGATGAACACTGAAGCTTTCTTT,NA,NA,TRBV7-9,TRBJ1-1
CAWSPDKVTAQETQYF,TGTGCCTGGAGTCCCGACAAGGTGACAGCCCAAGAGACCCAGTACTTC,NA,NA,TRBV30,TRBJ2-5
CSAVVDTEAFF,TGCAGCGCTGTGGTAGACACTGAAGCTTTCTTT,NA,NA,TRBV29-1,TRBJ1-1
CASTGVAGTGTEAFF,TGTGCCAGTACTGGGGTGGCAGGCACAGGGACTGAAGCTTTCTTT,NA,few,TRBV19,TRBJ1-1
CASSLAGITEAFF,TGTGCCAGCAGCTTAGCAGGGATCACTGAAGCTTTCTTT,NA,NA,TRBV7-2,TRBJ1-1
CASSLKLAGGGNEQFF,TGTGCCAGCAGCCTCAAACTAGCGGGGGGCGGCAATGAGCAGTTCTTC,TRBD2,NA,TRBV7-3,TRBJ2-1
CASSYIRGGDTEAFF,TGTGCCAGCAGTTATATTCGTGGTGGGGACACTGAAGCTTTCTTT,NA,few,TRBV6-5,TRBJ1-1
CASMLRSGGGGYEQFF,TGCGCCAGCATGCTGCGAAGTGGGGGGGGAGGTTATGAGCAGTTCTTC,TRBD2,NA,TRBV5-1,TRBJ2-1
CASSVGLAGGQETQYF,TGTGCCAGCAGCGTAGGGCTAGCGGGGGGACAAGAGACCCAGTACTTC,TRBD2,NA,TRBV9,TRBJ2-5
CASSLGGQDNEKLFF,TGCGCCAGCAGCTTGGGAGGACAGGATAATGAAAAACTGTTTTTT,TRBD1,once,TRBV5-1,TRBJ1-4
CASSQLGGPGQLFF,TGTGCCAGCAGCCAGCTGGGGGGACCGGGGCAGCTGTTTTTT,NA,NA,TRBV14,TRBJ2-2
CASSLDHNSPLHF,TGTGCCAGCAGCTTAGACCATAATTCACCCCTCCACTTT,NA,NA,TRBV7-2,TRBJ1-6
CASSLSFVIDSNQPQHF,TGTGCCAGCAGCCTGTCGTTTGTGATTGATAGCAATCAGCCCCAGCATTTT,NA,NA,TRBV5-8,TRBJ1-5
CASSLHMSSGNTIYF,TGTGCCAGCAGCCTACACATGAGCTCTGGAAACACCATATATTTT,NA,NA,TRBV5-8,TRBJ1-3
CAWSVGGTGQETQYF,TGTGCCTGGAGTGTAGGTGGGACAGGGCAAGAGACCCAGTACTTC,TRBD1,NA,TRBV30,TRBJ2-5
CSVRGAGANVLTF,TGCAGCGTTCGGGGCGCTGGGGCCAACGTCCTGACTTTC,NA,NA,TRBV29-1,TRBJ2-6
CASSFDPPTRDSWHTIYF,TGCGCCAGCAGCTTCGACCCCCCGACACGGGACAGTTGGCACACCATATATTTT,TRBD1,NA,TRBV5-1,TRBJ1-3
CASSLSMGGDTEAFF,TGCGCCAGCAGCTTGTCTATGGGTGGCGACACTGAAGCTTTCTTT,NA,NA,TRBV5-1,TRBJ1-1
CASSLSKGVGSYNEQFF,TGTGCCAGCAGCTTAAGTAAGGGGGTAGGGTCCTACAATGAGCAGTTCTTC,NA,NA,TRBV5-8,TRBJ2-1
CASSTRGVGEQYF,TGCGCCAGCAGCACCCGAGGGGTTGGCGAGCAGTACTTC,NA,NA,TRBV5-1,TRBJ2-7
CASSFGLRGGARNEQFF,TGTGCCAGCAGCTTCGGTTTACGCGGGGGGGCTCGCAATGAGCAGTTCTTC,TRBD2,NA,TRBV7-9,TRBJ2-1
CAWSVPGNTKNIQYF,TGTGCCTGGAGTGTACCAGGGAATACCAAAAACATTCAGTACTTC,NA,NA,TRBV30,TRBJ2-4
CASSPALGGSTDTQYF,TGTGCCAGCAGCCCGGCACTCGGGGGGTCTACAGATACGCAGTATTTT,TRBD2,few,TRBV4-2,TRBJ2-3
CASSFRTGDNEQFF,TGTGCCAGCAGCTTTAGGACAGGGGACAATGAGCAGTTCTTC,TRBD1,NA,TRBV5-4,TRBJ2-1
CASKEGRGPPLF,TGTGCCAGCAAGGAAGGCAGGGGGCCGCCCCTCTTC,TRBD1,NA,TRBV6-1,TRBJ1-2
CASSFTASGGLGAKNIQYF,TGCGCCAGCAGCTTTACTGCTAGCGGGGGCCTGGGGGCCAAAAACATTCAGTACTTC,TRBD2,NA,TRBV5-1,TRBJ2-4
CATSRDYMDTTAETQYF,TGTGCCACCAGCAGAGATTATATGGACACAACCGCAGAGACCCAGTACTTC,NA,once,TRBV15,TRBJ2-5
CASSLRDFTDTQYF,TGCGCCAGCAGCCTGAGGGACTTCACTGATACGCAGTATTTT,NA,NA,TRBV5-1,TRBJ2-3
CASSMEAGRSKNIQYF,TGTGCCAGTAGTATGGAGGCAGGGCGGTCCAAAAACATTCAGTACTTC,NA,NA,TRBV19,TRBJ2-4
CASSIGGRAGQPQHF,TGTGCCAGCAGCATCGGGGGCAGGGCGGGACAGCCCCAGCATTTT,NA,NA,TRBV2,TRBJ1-5
CATSRERQSEAFF,TGTGCCACCAGCAGAGAGAGACAGAGTGAAGCTTTCTTT,NA,few,TRBV15,TRBJ1-1
CASSQRVRRANQPQHF,TGCGCCAGCAGTCAAAGGGTCCGCAGGGCCAATCAGCCCCAGCATTTT,NA,NA,TRBV23-1,TRBJ1-5
CASSIPNTGELFF,TGTGCCAGTAGTATACCGAACACCGGGGAGCTGTTTTTT,NA,NA,TRBV19,TRBJ2-2
CASNGGTAENYGYTF,TGTGCCAGTAACGGCGGGACGGCCGAAAATTATGGCTACACCTTC,NA,NA,TRBV19,TRBJ1-2
CATSRRQGSYEQYF,TGTGCCACCAGCAGGCGACAGGGGTCCTACGAGCAGTACTTC,TRBD1,NA,TRBV15,TRBJ2-7
CASSLTSGGANTGELFF,TGCGCCAGCAGCTTAACTAGCGGGGGGGCGAACACCGGGGAGCTGTTTTTT,TRBD2,NA,TRBV5-1,TRBJ2-2
CASSPKNGAGANVLTF,TGTGCCAGCAGCCCAAAAAACGGGGCTGGGGCCAACGTCCTGACTTTC,NA,NA,TRBV7-3,TRBJ2-6
CASSVLGGTGGASLAKNIQYF,TGTGCCAGTAGTGTCCTGGGGGGTACAGGGGGAGCTTCGCTAGCCAAAAACATTCAGTACTTC,TRBD1,NA,TRBV19,TRBJ2-4
CASSLTGIYTDTQYF,TGCGCCAGCAGCTTGACTGGAATATACACAGATACGCAGTATTTT,NA,NA,TRBV5-1,TRBJ2-3
CASSYASAGNTIYF,TGTGCCAGCAGTTACGCGTCAGCCGGAAACACCATATATTTT,NA,once,TRBV6-5,TRBJ1-3
CASSLTRLITDTQYF,TGCGCCAGCAGCTTGACCCGACTTATCACAGATACGCAGTATTTT,NA,NA,TRBV5-1,TRBJ2-3
CASSLLAGGLNEQFF,TGCGCCAGCTCTTTGCTAGCGGGGGGGCTTAATGAGCAGTTCTTC,TRBD2,few,TRBV5-1,TRBJ2-1
CASSLYAQSSDTQYF,TGCGCCAGCAGCTTGTACGCCCAGTCATCAGATACGCAGTATTTT,NA,NA,TRBV5-1,TRBJ2-3
CASSLNGGNQPQHF,TGCGCCAGCAGCTTGAATGGGGGCAATCAGCCCCAGCATTTT,NA,NA,TRBV5-1,TRBJ1-5
CASSDGSAGSSPLHF,TGTGCCAGCAGTGACGGCAGCGCGGGGTCTTCACCCCTCCACTTT,NA,NA,TRBV6-4,TRBJ1-6
CATSRDSPGGRAVGYTF,TGTGCCACCAGCAGAGATTCCCCCGGCGGCAGGGCGGTTGGCTACACCTTC,NA,NA,TRBV15,TRBJ1-2
CASSLTVNTEAFF,TGTGCCAGCAGTCTGACAGTGAACACTGAAGCTTTCTTT,NA,NA,TRBV27,TRBJ1-1
CASSLAGSETYTF,TGTGCCAGCAGCTTGGCGGGGTCCGAAACCTACACCTTC,NA,few,TRBV5-6,TRBJ1-2
CATSRDWQGPTGELFF,TGTGCCACCAGCAGGGATTGGCAGGGCCCCACCGGGGAGCTGTTTTTT,NA,once,TRBV15,TRBJ2-2
CASSSDSGGYTF,TGTGCCAGCAGTTCGGACTCGGGGGGCTACACCTTC,NA,NA,TRBV7-2,TRBJ1-2
CASSPPRSTGNGYTF,TGTGCCAGCAGTCCCCCTAGATCGACAGGGAATGGCTACACCTTC,TRBD1,NA,TRBV2,TRBJ1-2
CASSVGKGGTEAFF,TGTGCCAGCTCAGTAGGGAAGGGCGGGACTGAAGCTTTCTTT,NA,NA,TRBV18,TRBJ1-1
CASSDRTGGEQYF,TGTGCCAGCAGTGATAGAACAGGGGGCGAGCAGTACTTC,TRBD1,NA,TRBV6-1,TRBJ2-7
CASSLAGYGAPDTQYF,TGCGCCAGCAGCTTGGCCGGGTATGGCGCCCCAGATACGCAGTATTTT,NA,NA,TRBV5-1,TRBJ2-3
CASSLESTGVSRQFF,TGCGCCAGCAGCTTGGAATCTACAGGCGTATCGAGGCAGTTCTTC,NA,NA,TRBV5-1,TRBJ2-1
CATSQRAAGTGGNSNQPQHF,TGTGCCACCTCACAAAGAGCCGCCGGGACAGGTGGGAATAGCAATCAGCCCCAGCATTTT,TRBD1,NA,TRBV19,TRBJ1-5